Following are 25 T cell receptor beta chains from one sample sequenced in a study of T cell responses to AZD1222 COVID-19 vaccine. Clones were read by immunoSEQ multiplex PCR, and TCRdb kept only the in-frame ones, dropping some. The data contain 200,000 to 250,000 clones, about 94% of them singletons. The sample consisted of peripheral blood, taken 28 days after the second dose of the MenACWY control vaccine. The source of these receptors is an adult who received the MenACWY meningococcal vaccine as a control.

The chain employs TRBV28 and TRBJ1-5; 7 bases agree with TRBD1. The CDR3 runs to 17 residues. V lost 2 bases and J lost 7; bases outside the gene matches: 14. Per the germline V gene, CDR1 is MDHEN and CDR2 is SYDVKM. The CDR3 reads CASSLAGTALSGQPQHF. The CDR3 DNA follows: TGTGCCAGCAGTTTAGCCGGGACAGCATTGTCGGGGCAGCCCCAGCATTTT.

This sequence joins TRBV4-1 and TRBJ2-7; 8 nucleotides agree with TRBD1. Germline V CDR1 and CDR2: MGHRA, YSYEKL. The CDR3 extends over 15 amino acids. The junction had 3 bases not matched to a gene; V was cut back by 0 bases and J by 2 bases. CDR3: CASSQDEQGAYEQYF. The CDR3 DNA is TGCGCCAGCAGCCAAGATGAACAGGGGGCCTACGAGCAGTACTTC.

About this clone itself: The junction differs from germline at one of its ends, possibly a read error. The J gene is TRBJ1-6, the V gene TRBV2; perhaps TRBD1 as D (5 bases). CDR1 is SNHLY, CDR2 FYNNEI, per germline. The CDR3 contains 16 residues. This CDR3 is CASSEDSGGNNSPLHF. The CDR3 nucleotides are TGTGCCAGCAGCGAAGACTCCGGGGGGAACAATTCACCCCTCCACTTT. The whole variable domain, filled in from reference TRBV2 and TRBJ1-6, reads EPEVTQTPSHQVTQMGQEVILRCVPISNHLYFYWYRQILGQKVEFLVSFYNNEISEKSEIFDDQFSVERPDGSNFTLKIRSTKLEDSAMYFCASSEDSGGNNSPLHFGNGTRLTVT.

The chain uses TRBV2 and TRBJ1-1, with D maybe TRBD1 (5 bases). The CDR3 runs 12 residues. Germline CDR1 reads SNHLY; CDR2 reads FYNNEI. With 4 bases removed from V and 4 bases from J, the gap between germline ends came to 7 bases. The CDR3 reads CASSGGVTEAFF. DNA of the CDR3: TGTGCCAGCAGTGGGGGGGTCACTGAAGCTTTCTTT.

CDR3 in DNA: TGTGCCAGCAGCGTGGGATTGACACTCTCCTACGAGCAGTACTTC. Amino acids: CASSVGLTLSYEQYF. J is TRBJ2-7 and V is TRBV9; D is unclear. V was clipped by 2 bases and J by 0 bases, with 12 bases between them. CDR1 and CDR2 (germline): SGDLS, YYNGEE. The CDR3 contains 15 residues. Full variable domain (outside the CDR3, taken from reference TRBV9 and TRBJ2-7): DSGVTQTPKHLITATGQRVTLRCSPRSGDLSVYWYQQSLDQGLQFLIQYYNGEERAKGNILERFSAQQFPDLHSELNLSSLELGDSALYFCASSVGLTLSYEQYFGPGTRLTVT.

V usage is TRBV6-6 and J usage is TRBJ1-4, with unresolved D. Trimming left V 2 bases short and J 7 bases short, with 11 bases between. This CDR3 is 14 amino acids long. The germline V gene encodes CDR1 MNHNY and CDR2 SVGAGI (reference sequence). Here the CDR3 reads CASSYRGVGEKLFF. DNA of the CDR3: TGTGCCAGCAGTTACCGAGGCGTCGGTGAAAAACTGTTTTTT.

V is TRBV6-5 and J is TRBJ2-7; the D is unclear. The CDR3 has 13 amino acids. In germline, CDR1 is MNHEY, CDR2 SVGAGI. V shed 6 bases and J shed 4 bases, with 13 bases lying between them. As DNA, the CDR3 is TGTGCCAGCAGAGTCGGGCTCGGTTACGAGCAGTACTTC. Translated: CASRVGLGYEQYF.

V usage is TRBV18 and J usage is TRBJ1-6; 7 bases fit TRBD1. This CDR3 region has 15 residues. With V trimmed by 2 bases and J by 9 bases, 7 bases remained unmatched. Germline CDR1 is KGHSH and CDR2 is LQKENI. The CDR3 region is CASSPYDRVVSPLHF. In DNA, the CDR3 is TGTGCCAGCTCACCATACGACAGGGTGGTTTCACCCCTCCACTTT.

The chain uses TRBV7-9 and TRBJ2-4; D may match TRBD1 or TRBD2 (5 bases each). Trimming stripped 3 bases from V and 8 bases from J, with 14 bases between. Looked up from germline, CDR1 is SEHNR and CDR2 is FQNEAQ (reference sequence). This CDR3 region has 14 residues. The CDR3 reads CASSLGVVADIQYF. CDR3 bases: TGTGCCAGCAGCTTGGGGGTTGTGGCTGACATTCAGTACTTC. The full variable domain, rest sourced from reference TRBV7-9 and TRBJ2-4, is DTGVSQNPRHKITKRGQNVTFRCDPISEHNRLYWYRQTLGQGPEFLTYFQNEAQLEKSRLLSDRFSAERPKGSFSTLEIQRTEQGDSAMYLCASSLGVVADIQYFGAGTRLSVL.

The chain joins TRBV18 to TRBJ1-2, with 11 bases identical to TRBD1. Germline trimming cut 2 bases from V and 7 bases from J; bases unmatched to any gene: 6. Per germline, CDR1 KGHSH and CDR2 LQKENI. This CDR3 is built from 15 residues. The CDR3 here is CASSPVDRGLGGYTF. CDR3 sequence (DNA): TGTGCCAGCTCACCAGTGGACAGGGGGCTTGGTGGCTACACCTTC. Full variable domain (outside the CDR3, taken from reference TRBV18 and TRBJ1-2): NAGVMQNPRHLVRRRGQEARLRCSPMKGHSHVYWYRQLPEEGLKFMVYLQKENIIDESGMPKERFSAEFPKEGPSILRIQQVVRGDSAAYFCASSPVDRGLGGYTFGSGTRLTVV.

The V and J genes are TRBV28 and TRBJ2-2; D perhaps matches TRBD2 (6 bases). V dropped 8 bases and J dropped 0 bases, with 13 bases sitting between them. The length of the CDR3 is 15 residues. Per the germline V gene, CDR1 is MDHEN and CDR2 is SYDVKM. The CDR3 sequence is CASAASVTNTGELFF. CDR3 sequence (DNA): TGTGCCAGCGCAGCTAGCGTAACGAACACCGGGGAGCTGTTTTTT.

The chain joins TRBV18 to TRBJ1-5; possibly TRBD1 for D (6 bases). The length of the CDR3 is 15 residues. V lost 3 bases and J 5 bases, leaving 14 bases between the germline ends. The germline gives CDR1 KGHSH, CDR2 LQKENI. CDR3 protein: CASSPSNRVDQPQHF. The CDR3 coding sequence is TGTGCCAGCTCACCGTCAAACAGGGTGGATCAGCCCCAGCATTTT.

The chain employs TRBV11-3 and TRBJ2-1; 11 nucleotides align to TRBD2. V lost 0 bases, J lost 5 bases, and 9 bases stayed unmatched. CDR1 is SGHNT and CDR2 is YENEEA in the germline V gene. This CDR3 has 18 residues. The CDR3 DNA reads as TGTGCCAGCAGCTTAGAATCCCCACTAGCGGGAGTTCACAATGAGCAGTTCTTC. It codes for CASSLESPLAGVHNEQFF.

The chain joins TRBV9 to TRBJ1-3; weak D call: TRBD1 (5 bases). CDR1 is SGDLS, CDR2 YYNGEE, per germline. V was clipped by 0 bases and J by 0 bases, with 16 bases between them. This CDR3 region has 18 residues. CDR3 in amino acids: CASSVGATAILSGNTIYF. CDR3 nucleotide sequence: TGTGCCAGCAGCGTAGGAGCGACAGCCATCCTCTCTGGAAACACCATATATTTT.

J is TRBJ1-4 and V is TRBV9; perhaps TRBD1 as D (6 bases). V lost 0 bases to trimming and J lost 0 bases, with 6 bases between them. Germline V lookup: CDR1 SGDLS, CDR2 YYNGEE. CDR3 length equals 15 residues. The CDR3 coding sequence is TGTGCCAGCAGCGTAGAGGGGGCAACTAATGAAAAACTGTTTTTT. Its protein is CASSVEGATNEKLFF.

The chain carries TRBV7-9 and TRBJ2-1; TRBD1 matches at 10 bases. Germline values: CDR1 SEHNR, CDR2 FQNEAQ (reference sequence). The ends lost 10 bases at V and 7 bases at J; junction bases unmatched: 10. This CDR3 contains 14 residues. The CDR3 DNA follows: TGTGCCATCTTTTTTCCGGGACAGGGGAATGAGCAGTTCTTC. Encoded protein: CAIFFPGQGNEQFF.

The gene calls are TRBV18 and TRBJ2-2; no clear D. CDR1 KGHSH and CDR2 LQKENI come from the germline V gene. The germline V and J ends were trimmed by 2 bases and 7 bases, with 17 bases remaining between them. There are 16 residues in the CDR3. CDR3 in amino acids: CASSPIRRSLGGELFF. Written as DNA, the CDR3 is TGTGCCAGCTCACCAATCAGAAGAAGCTTAGGCGGGGAGCTGTTTTTT.

The chain is built from TRBV5-4 and TRBJ2-7; D is undetermined. This CDR3 region has 16 residues. Germline V gives CDR1 SGHNT, CDR2 YYREEE (reference sequence). V lost 4 bases, J lost 2 bases, and 19 bases lay in between. The CDR3 loop reads CASSHGPDLSTYEQYF. DNA of the CDR3: TGTGCCAGCAGCCATGGCCCAGACTTGTCAACCTACGAGCAGTACTTC.

This chain connects TRBV3-1 (or the pseudogene TRBV3-2) to TRBJ1-2, with D uncertain. Trimming cost V 0 bases and J 2 bases, with 13 bases left between them. The CDR3 runs to 16 residues. The germline CDR1 and CDR2 sequences are LGHDT and YNNKEL (reference sequence). The CDR3 reads CASSQDLRGSNYGYTF. The CDR3 DNA is TGTGCCAGCAGCCAAGATTTGCGCGGGTCCAACTATGGCTACACCTTC.

This chain's CDR3 is CAIRPAEGGAQETQYF. The CDR3 DNA reads TGTGCCATCAGACCGGCTGAGGGCGGGGCCCAAGAGACCCAGTACTTC. The rearrangement joins TRBV10-3 to TRBJ2-5, with D possibly being TRBD2 (6 bases). V was trimmed by 6 bases and J by 1 base, leaving 18 bases between them. Germline lookup yields CDR1 ENHRY and CDR2 SYGVKD. The CDR3 consists of 16 residues.

The rearrangement joins TRBV6-4 to TRBJ2-3; 8 positions agree with TRBD2. The CDR3 has 14 amino acids. Germline CDR1 MRHNA, CDR2 SNTAGT. The V gene end was trimmed by 4 bases and the J gene end by 1 base; junction bases not matched to a gene: 1. The CDR3 here is CASSVSGGTDTQYF. In nucleotides, the CDR3 is TGTGCCAGCAGTGTTAGCGGGGGCACAGATACGCAGTATTTT.

The J gene is TRBJ1-2, the V gene TRBV6-5; D not resolved. This CDR3 comprises 11 residues. V was cut by 7 bases and J by 3 bases, with 6 bases left in between. Germline lookup yields CDR1 MNHEY and CDR2 SVGAGI. The CDR3 loop is CASTKDYGYTF. The DNA of the CDR3 is TGTGCCAGCACTAAGGACTATGGCTACACCTTC.

The V call is TRBV5-1, the J call TRBJ2-7; 14 nucleotides align to TRBD2. Germline assignment: CDR1 SGHRS and CDR2 YFSETQ. This CDR3 has 17 residues. V shed 3 bases and J 6 bases; nucleotides not matched to a gene: 11. For the CDR3, the DNA is TGCGCCAGCAGCTATCTGGGACTAGCGGGAGCAGGCGGCGAGCAGTACTTC. Protein: CASSYLGLAGAGGEQYF.

The chain uses TRBV27 and TRBJ2-1; maybe TRBD1 (6 bases). Per germline, CDR1 MNHEY and CDR2 SMNVEV (reference sequence). Trimming removed 8 bases from V and 3 bases from J, with 17 bases in between. The CDR3 contains 15 residues. The DNA of the CDR3 is TGTGCCAGCCTCCTCGCTCGAGGGGGCTACAATGAGCAGTTCTTC. This gives the protein CASLLARGGYNEQFF.

The chain uses TRBV28 and TRBJ1-5; D uncertain. Trimming pared 4 bases from V and 4 bases from J, leaving 5 bases between. The CDR3 extends over 12 amino acids. Germline loops: CDR1 MDHEN, CDR2 SYDVKM. Here the CDR3 DNA reads TGTGCCAGCAGTTCAATAAATCAGCCCCAGCATTTT. Translated, it gives CASSSINQPQHF.